Each of the 30 T cell receptor beta chains below was sequenced from the same sample in a study of blood T cell repertoires in COVID-19. Measured with immunoSEQ multiplex PCR; TCRdb has only the in-frame clones, and not every one. Of approximately 99,000 clones listed, 79% are singletons. The sequencing sample was made of peripheral blood. The receptors come from a woman of 80 years or more with active or convalescent COVID-19.

The CDR3 loop is CASSLNRVTDTQYF. The CDR3 DNA follows: TGTGCCAGCAGTTTAAACAGGGTCACAGATACGCAGTATTTT. The chain employs TRBV6-2 or TRBV6-3 and TRBJ2-3, with D perhaps TRBD1 (6 bases). The V gene lost 4 bases and the J gene lost 2 bases, with 10 bases spanning the gap. The CDR3 has 14 residues. Germline CDR1 is MNHEY and CDR2 is SVGEGT.

V gene TRBV5-4 combines with J gene TRBJ2-7; a possible D gene is TRBD1 (7 bases). Germline CDR1 SGHNT, CDR2 YYREEE (reference sequence). V shed 0 bases and J shed 0 bases, with 10 bases lying between them. This CDR3 region has 15 residues. The CDR3 coding sequence is TGTGCCAGCAGCTTGGCGCAGGGGGGCTCCTACGAGCAGTACTTC. Translated: CASSLAQGGSYEQYF.

The chain links TRBV28 to TRBJ2-1, with D tentatively TRBD2 (6 bases). Trimming left V 6 bases short and J 8 bases short, with 20 bases between. The CDR3 extends over 15 amino acids. The germline gives CDR1 MDHEN, CDR2 SYDVKM. CDR3 DNA: TGTGCCAGCAGCCTCACCTCCGGGAGTGGCTATGAGCAGTTCTTC. The encoded protein is CASSLTSGSGYEQFF. Using reference TRBV28 and TRBJ2-1 for the parts outside the CDR3, the full variable domain is DVKVTQSSRYLVKRTGEKVFLECVQDMDHENMFWYRQDPGLGLRLIYFSYDVKMKEKGDIPEGYSVSREKKERFSLILESASTNQTSMYLCASSLTSGSGYEQFFGPGTRLTVL.

Only a few counts were recorded for this clone. An end of the junction differs from the germline gene, which may be a read error. The chain links TRBV5-5 to TRBJ2-2; 7 bases are shared with TRBD2. The CDR3 is made up of 17 amino acids. Germline V gene lookup returns CDR1 SGHKS and CDR2 YYEKEE (reference sequence). CDR3 sequence reads: CASSLGSASGNAGELFF. The CDR3 region has the DNA TGTGCCAGCAGCTTGGGTAGTGCGAGCGGGAACGCCGGGGAGCTGTTTTTT. The full variable domain, its missing parts supplied by reference TRBV5-5 and TRBJ2-2, is DAGVTQSPTHLIKTRGQQVTLRCSPISGHKSVSWYQQVLGQGPQFIFQYYEKEERGRGNFPDRFSARQFPNYSSELNVNALLLGDSALYLCASSLGSASGNAGELFFGEGSRLTVL.

This chain joins TRBV28 and TRBJ1-4; D is possibly TRBD1 (6 bases). This CDR3 has 15 residues. V gave up 3 bases and J gave up 1 base, with 9 bases separating them. Germline assignment: CDR1 MDHEN and CDR2 SYDVKM. CDR3 nucleotide sequence: TGTGCCAGCAGTTTTGAACAGGGAACTAATGAAAAACTGTTTTTT. It translates to CASSFEQGTNEKLFF.

Of note for this clone: A junction end diverges from the germline sequence, so it may reflect a read error. J is TRBJ2-7 and V is TRBV18, with D possibly being TRBD2 (6 bases). CDR3 length: 15 residues. Germline V gene lookup returns CDR1 KGHSH and CDR2 LQKENI. The CDR3 region is CASSPPAREVGSAKF. The DNA of the CDR3 is TGTGCCAGCTCACCACCGGCCAGGGAGGTTGGGTCTGCGAAGTTC.

The table lists this clone with a count of one. The V gene is TRBV11-2, the J gene TRBJ1-2; TRBD1 matches at 7 bases. Germline V gene data show CDR1 as SGHAT and CDR2 as FQNNGV. This CDR3 spans 15 amino acids. V trimming: 5 bases; J trimming: 4 bases; junction bases outside the gene matches: 10. The CDR3 here is CASSTVGGSGYGYTF. CDR3 bases: TGTGCCAGCAGCACCGTAGGGGGCTCGGGCTATGGCTACACCTTC.

V usage is TRBV5-4 and J usage is TRBJ2-7; TRBD1 agrees at 9 bases. J gave up 6 bases and V 1 base, and 14 bases lay outside the gene matches. Germline V gives CDR1 SGHNT, CDR2 YYREEE (reference sequence). This CDR3 is 17 amino acids long. The CDR3, as DNA: TGTGCCAGCAGCTTGCAAGGTGGCGGACAGGGGCTGTTCGAGCAGTACTTC. Translation gives CASSLQGGGQGLFEQYF.

The gene calls are TRBV11-2 and TRBJ2-1; 9 nucleotides match TRBD1. The CDR3 is 15 amino acids. Germline CDR1 and CDR2: SGHAT and FQNNGV. V shed 1 base, J shed 15 bases, and the junction held 13 bases outside the gene matches. This CDR3 is CASSLVVRQGGERFF. CDR3 coding DNA: TGTGCCAGCAGCTTAGTCGTGAGACAGGGGGGAGAACGGTTCTTC.

This clone came up once. The CDR3 loop reads CASNRGVGSDTEAFF. The DNA for the CDR3 is TGTGCCAGCAATCGGGGGGTGGGAAGTGACACTGAAGCTTTCTTT. This sequence joins TRBV27 and TRBJ1-1, with D possibly TRBD1 on 5 matching bases. V was shortened by 7 bases and J by 3 bases, with 18 bases between the two germline ends. The CDR3 is 15 amino acids. Germline V CDR1 and CDR2: MNHEY, SMNVEV (reference sequence).

V gene TRBV4-2 combines with J gene TRBJ2-5; 10 bases agree with TRBD1. The germline CDR1 and CDR2 sequences are LGHNA and YNFKEQ. The CDR3 consists of 16 residues. The V and J ends lost 0 bases and 2 bases, in that order; junction bases with no gene match: 3. The CDR3: CASSQEGGQGQETQYF. DNA of the CDR3: TGTGCCAGCAGCCAAGAAGGGGGACAGGGGCAAGAGACCCAGTACTTC.

The rearrangement links TRBV7-6 to TRBJ2-1, with 12 bases lining up with TRBD2. The junction had 4 bases not matched to a gene; V was cut back by 5 bases and J by 2 bases. CDR1 is SGHVS, CDR2 FNYEAQ, per germline. The CDR3 runs to 16 residues. The CDR3 sequence: CASSQTSGSAYNEQFF. The DNA of the CDR3 is TGTGCCAGCAGCCAGACTAGCGGGAGCGCCTACAATGAGCAGTTCTTC.

This chain uses TRBV7-3 with TRBJ2-7; possible D gene TRBD2, 5 bases. V was cut by 3 bases and J by 5 bases, with 20 bases left in between. Germline V gene sequence: CDR1 SGHTA, CDR2 FQGTGA. CDR3 length: 16 amino acids. CDR3 DNA: TGTGCCAGCAGCTTCGATGGCGGGCGAACAGCAAACGAGCAGTACTTC. Residues: CASSFDGGRTANEQYF.

The chain has TRBV28 and TRBJ1-2, with D perhaps matching TRBD1 (6 bases). This CDR3 has 13 residues. V dropped 6 bases and J dropped 4 bases, with 12 bases sitting between them. Germline CDR1 MDHEN, CDR2 SYDVKM. CDR3 sequence (DNA): TGTGCCAGCAGCCCGGCGGGGGCCTATGGCTACACCTTC. Translation: CASSPAGAYGYTF.

The rearrangement joins TRBV5-4 to TRBJ2-7; no definite D call. The ends were cut back, 0 bases at V and 2 bases at J, with 15 bases in the middle. Germline-derived CDR1 and CDR2 are SGHNT and YYREEE (reference sequence). The CDR3 sequence is 16 residues long. The CDR3 loop reads CASSLGWSTPTYEQYF. The CDR3 DNA is TGTGCCAGCAGCTTGGGCTGGAGTACGCCTACCTACGAGCAGTACTTC.

The CDR3 sequence: CASSVSGSSYNEQFF. CDR3 DNA sequence: TGTGCCAGCAGTGTTAGCGGGAGCTCCTACAATGAGCAGTTCTTC. The chain recombines TRBV2 with TRBJ2-1; 9 positions match TRBD2. The CDR3 runs to 15 residues. Unmatched junction bases numbered 1, after V lost 4 bases and J lost 0 bases. In germline, CDR1 is SNHLY, CDR2 FYNNEI.

This clone was counted a single time. CDR3 sequence: CASSRPGQGLDTQYF. DNA for the CDR3: TGTGCCAGCAGCCGCCCCGGACAGGGCCTAGATACGCAGTATTTT. V usage is TRBV6-2 or TRBV6-3 and J usage is TRBJ2-3, with 8 bases lining up with TRBD1. The CDR3 sequence is 15 residues long. The J segment lost 5 bases and the V segment lost 6 bases, leaving 10 bases of the junction unmatched. The V gene's germline CDR1 is MNHEY and CDR2 SVGEGT.

V usage is TRBV10-3 and J usage is TRBJ2-3, with D perhaps matching TRBD2 (5 bases). Trimming pared 7 bases from V and 3 bases from J, leaving 11 bases between. This CDR3 has 13 residues. Looked up from germline, CDR1 is ENHRY and CDR2 is SYGVKD. The CDR3 region has the DNA TGTGCCATCAAGCGGCTAGCAACAGATACGCAGTATTTT. Its translation: CAIKRLATDTQYF.

The chain is built from TRBV28 and TRBJ2-7; D call uncertain. V shed 7 bases and J shed 6 bases, with 13 bases lying between them. Germline values: CDR1 MDHEN, CDR2 SYDVKM. The CDR3 spans 12 residues. The chain's CDR3 is CASTEPHREQYF. In nucleotides, the CDR3 is TGTGCCAGCACGGAGCCACACCGCGAGCAGTACTTC.

A single count supports this clone. V gene TRBV11-2 combines with J gene TRBJ2-3; possible D gene TRBD2, 5 bases. V gave up 5 bases and J gave up 0 bases, with 9 bases separating them. The CDR3 is 14 amino acids. The germline CDR1 and CDR2 sequences are SGHAT and FQNNGV. The CDR3 here is CASSNQRSTDTQYF. DNA of the CDR3: TGTGCCAGCAGCAATCAGCGGAGCACAGATACGCAGTATTTT.

This clone was found a few times. V gene TRBV28 combines with J gene TRBJ1-5; a possible D gene is TRBD1 (6 bases). The ends were cut back, 3 bases at V and 6 bases at J, with 18 bases in the middle. This CDR3 is 16 amino acids long. Looked up from germline, CDR1 is MDHEN and CDR2 is SYDVKM. The CDR3 loop reads CASSFPDRMVSQPQHF. CDR3 in DNA: TGTGCCAGCAGTTTCCCCGACAGGATGGTAAGTCAGCCCCAGCATTTT.

The chain recombines TRBV7-8 with TRBJ2-1; D remains ambiguous. The germline V gene encodes CDR1 SGHVS and CDR2 FQNEAQ. Trimming stripped 1 base from V and 9 bases from J, with 10 bases between. CDR3 size: 13 residues. DNA of the CDR3: TGTGCCAGCAGCTTAGTGCTGGCCGCTGAGCAGTTCTTC. Translated: CASSLVLAAEQFF.

CDR3 amino acids: CASSLGRRETQYF. In DNA, the CDR3 is TGTGCCAGCAGCTTAGGGAGGAGGGAGACCCAGTACTTC. The J gene is TRBJ2-5, the V gene TRBV5-4; D possibly corresponds to TRBD2 (6 bases). CDR3 length: 13 amino acids. Germline V gene lookup returns CDR1 SGHNT and CDR2 YYREEE (reference sequence). V lost 2 bases to trimming and J lost 5 bases, with 10 bases between them.

The J gene is TRBJ2-3, the V gene TRBV5-4; 8 nucleotides align to TRBD2. V lost 1 base to trimming and J lost 3 bases; unmatched junction nucleotides: 4. This CDR3 is built from 15 residues. CDR1 and CDR2 (germline): SGHNT, YYREEE (reference sequence). In DNA, the CDR3 is TGTGCCAGCAGCTTGACTAGCGGAGGAACAGATACGCAGTATTTT. Translated, it gives CASSLTSGGTDTQYF.

Of note for this clone: One end of the junction is discordant with germline, which a read error may explain. The rearrangement links TRBV5-1 to TRBJ1-2; a weak D match, TRBD1 (5 bases). Germline V gene lookup returns CDR1 SGHRS and CDR2 YFSETQ. CDR3 length: 16 amino acids. In nucleotides, the CDR3 is TGTGCCAGCAGCTTGGCCGGAGGGTTAGGGGACTATGGCTACACCTTC. Translation gives CASSLAGGLGDYGYTF. Together with reference TRBV5-1 and TRBJ1-2, the CDR3 gives the full variable domain: KAGVTQTPRYLIKTRGQQVTLSCSPISGHRSVSWYQQTPGQGLQFLFEYFSETQRNKGNFPGRFSGRQFSNSRSEMNVSTLELGDSALYLCASSLAGGLGDYGYTFGSGTRLTVV.

The chain couples TRBV5-4 to TRBJ2-5; D may be TRBD2 (6 bases). In germline, CDR1 is SGHNT, CDR2 YYREEE (reference sequence). The V and J ends lost 2 bases and 4 bases respectively, with 12 bases between them. This CDR3 has 14 amino acids. The chain's CDR3 is CASSFTGSSETQYF. The CDR3 DNA reads as TGTGCCAGCAGCTTCACCGGGAGCTCAGAGACCCAGTACTTC.

V and J are TRBV18 and TRBJ2-3; 7 nucleotides agree with TRBD2. After removal of 1 base from V and 0 bases from J, the junction contained 10 bases not matched to a gene. Germline V gives CDR1 KGHSH, CDR2 LQKENI. CDR3 length: 18 residues. The CDR3 DNA sequence: TGTGCCAGCTCACCACTAACGGGAGGACCCCCCAGCACAGATACGCAGTATTTT. Encoded protein: CASSPLTGGPPSTDTQYF. Full variable domain (missing parts from reference TRBV18 and TRBJ2-3): NAGVMQNPRHLVRRRGQEARLRCSPMKGHSHVYWYRQLPEEGLKFMVYLQKENIIDESGMPKERFSAEFPKEGPSILRIQQVVRGDSAAYFCASSPLTGGPPSTDTQYFGPGTRLTVL.

This clone was found a few times. V and J are TRBV6-1 and TRBJ1-1; D is unclear. Trimming took 1 base from V and 11 from J, leaving 11 bases between them. Germline CDR1 is MNHNS and CDR2 is SASEGT. This CDR3 has 12 amino acids. The CDR3, as DNA: TGTGCCAGCAGTGAAGAGCCAGGTACGGCTTTCTTT. Protein sequence: CASSEEPGTAFF.

This chain uses TRBV7-2 with TRBJ1-5; D unresolved. Per the germline V gene, CDR1 is SGHTA and CDR2 is FQGNSA. CDR3 length: 15 residues. Between the trimmed V and J ends, which lost 6 bases and 0 bases, there was a span of 12 bases. The CDR3 reads CASSYEGISNQPQHF. CDR3 nucleotide sequence: TGTGCCAGCAGTTACGAGGGAATTAGCAATCAGCCCCAGCATTTT. Supplemented by reference TRBV7-2 and TRBJ1-5, the full variable domain reads GAGVSQSPSNKVTEKGKDVELRCDPISGHTALYWYRQSLGQGLEFLIYFQGNSAPDKSGLPSDRFSAERTGGSVSTLTIQRTQQEDSAVYLCASSYEGISNQPQHFGDGTRLSIL.

V and J are TRBV2 and TRBJ2-1; 8 bases align to TRBD1. The length of the CDR3 is 15 residues. Germline loops: CDR1 SNHLY, CDR2 FYNNEI. V lost 4 bases and J lost 4; bases outside the gene matches: 6. The CDR3 sequence is CASSVGQGAYNEQFF. CDR3 nucleotide sequence: TGTGCCAGCAGTGTCGGGCAGGGGGCTTACAATGAGCAGTTCTTC. Drawing the rest from reference TRBV2 and TRBJ2-1, the complete variable domain is EPEVTQTPSHQVTQMGQEVILRCVPISNHLYFYWYRQILGQKVEFLVSFYNNEISEKSEIFDDQFSVERPDGSNFTLKIRSTKLEDSAMYFCASSVGQGAYNEQFFGPGTRLTVL.